This record covers a single T cell receptor (beta chain). What it binds is unknown. This specimen comes from a study of blood T cells in healthy people across ages. Extraction of total RNA produced a minimum of 5 micrograms from each sample. The CDR3 covers 13 residues. Germline V lookup: CDR1 MNHEY, CDR2 SVGAGI. V lost 8 bases and J lost 4, with 14 bases in between. Study-wide results and limits: Diversity estimated from one million T cells was considered an underestimate.

A second roughly 6 to 11 cycle PCR used barcoded and J-beta primers. TCRdb reprocessed the 5' RACE reads via MiXCR and lists one record per CDR3 protein. The sample has around 520,000 distinct CDR3 sequences, around 27% seen once. A further study also used this sample, focusing on T cells of mothers and their children. Per that study: The output of TCR recombination is shaped by thymic selection similarly in related and unrelated pairs.

This receptor was obtained from a boy younger than 10 in good health. The sequencing sample was made of blood. The chain joins TRBV6-5 to TRBJ1-1; weak D call: TRBD1 (6 bases). CDR3 region: CASSRGAVTEAFF. In nucleotides, the CDR3 is TGTGCCAGCTCCCGGGGGGCAGTCACTGAAGCTTTCTTT.